These 31 T cell receptor beta chains originate from one sample sequenced in a study of shared clonotypes between healthy human individuals. Profiled with immunoSEQ multiplex PCR; TCRdb holds only in-frame clones, not every one. There are 2 million to 2.5 million clones in the sample; 85% to 95% occur only once, and roughly 0.34% lies in the top ten. The sequenced sample was naive CD4+ T cells from PBMCs. Subset described: CD45RA+ positively selected. These receptors all stem from a man aged 18 to 29 in good health. Some clones in this sample may be carry-over from other donors' samples.

This clone has just a few counts. V gene TRBV9 combines with J gene TRBJ2-1; the D call may be TRBD1 or TRBD2 (5 bases each). Between the trimmed V and J ends, which lost 7 bases and 3 bases, there was a span of 11 bases. CDR3 length: 13 residues. Per germline, CDR1 SGDLS and CDR2 YYNGEE. CDR3 DNA: TGTGCCAGCTCCAGGGACGGCTACAATGAGCAGTTCTTC. Protein: CASSRDGYNEQFF.

The rearrangement links TRBV30 to TRBJ1-5; no definite D call. CDR1 is GTSNPN and CDR2 is SVGIG in the germline V gene (reference sequence). Trimming cost V 0 bases and J 7 bases, with 13 bases left between them. The CDR3 covers 14 residues. The CDR3 loop is CAWSVTGTGQPQHF. Written as DNA, the CDR3 is TGTGCCTGGAGTGTAACGGGCACGGGGCAGCCCCAGCATTTT.

A note on this clone: Additional DNA sequences in this sample encode the identical CDR3. The chain carries TRBV29-1 and TRBJ1-2, with D possibly being TRBD1 (6 bases). Trimming took 4 bases from V and 4 from J, leaving 10 bases between them. CDR1 and CDR2 from the germline V gene are SQVTM and ANQGSEA. The CDR3 contains 12 residues. The CDR3: CSVGGGSYGYTF. DNA of the CDR3: TGCAGCGTTGGTGGGGGCAGCTATGGCTACACCTTC.

The J gene is TRBJ2-1, the V gene TRBV5-6; 11 nucleotides line up with TRBD2. V trimming: 4 bases; J trimming: 4 bases; junction bases outside the gene matches: 7. The CDR3 sequence is 16 residues long. The V gene's germline CDR1 is SGHDT and CDR2 YYEEEE. The CDR3 region has the DNA TGTGCCAGCAGCCTACTAGCGGGAGTGGGTTACAATGAGCAGTTCTTC. This translates into CASSLLAGVGYNEQFF.

The chain couples TRBV7-9 to TRBJ1-2; unclear D gene. The CDR3 is 12 amino acids. CDR1 is SEHNR and CDR2 is FQNEAQ in the germline V gene (reference sequence). Trimming left V 5 bases short and J 8 bases short, with 12 bases between. CDR3 loop: CASSPSEGGYTF. The DNA of the CDR3 is TGTGCCAGCAGCCCGTCTGAGGGCGGCTACACCTTC.

This clone was counted a few times. The chain carries TRBV6-6 and TRBJ1-5; TRBD1 is a possible D gene (5 bases). Per germline, CDR1 MNHNY and CDR2 SVGAGI (reference sequence). Trimming shortened V by 7 bases and J by 7 bases, and 11 bases separated the two germline ends. The CDR3 covers 12 residues. The CDR3 DNA reads TGTGCCAGCACCCAGGGCCACCAGCCCCAGCATTTT. Translating gives CASTQGHQPQHF.

This rearrangement joins TRBV10-3 to TRBJ2-7, with D possibly being TRBD1 or TRBD2 (5 bases each). Trimming removed 2 bases from V and 3 bases from J, with 8 bases in between. The CDR3 runs to 13 residues. Looked up from germline, CDR1 is ENHRY and CDR2 is SYGVKD. The CDR3 coding sequence is TGTGCCATCAGTGAGGGGGACCTCTACGAGCAGTACTTC. It encodes CAISEGDLYEQYF.

A note on this clone: The same CDR3 arises from other DNA sequences in this sample as well. The gene calls are TRBV7-9 and TRBJ2-3, with no clear D. The CDR3 loop spans 13 amino acids. Per germline, CDR1 SEHNR and CDR2 FQNEAQ (reference sequence). With 5 bases removed from V and 1 base from J, the gap between germline ends came to 7 bases. This CDR3 reads CASSPQGTDTQYF. The CDR3 nucleotides are TGTGCCAGCAGCCCCCAGGGCACAGATACGCAGTATTTT.

This clone was seen once. Distinct nucleotide sequences in the sample also encode this CDR3. This sequence joins TRBV28 and TRBJ2-2; D remains ambiguous. The germline CDR1 and CDR2 sequences are MDHEN and SYDVKM. V was trimmed by 4 bases and J by 3 bases, leaving 3 bases between them. The CDR3 consists of 12 residues. CDR3 amino acids: CASSSYTGELFF. The CDR3 region has the DNA TGTGCCAGCAGTTCCTACACCGGGGAGCTGTTTTTT.

The chain combines TRBV18 with TRBJ2-3; D may be TRBD1 (5 bases). There are 16 residues in the CDR3. Germline-derived CDR1 and CDR2 are KGHSH and LQKENI. The germline V and J ends were trimmed by 5 bases and 0 bases, with 15 bases remaining between them. For the CDR3, the DNA is TGTGCCAGCTCAGCCACGACAGCCTCTAGCACAGATACGCAGTATTTT. It codes for CASSATTASSTDTQYF.

The chain has TRBV2 and TRBJ1-5, with 8 bases fitting TRBD1. Looked up from germline, CDR1 is SNHLY and CDR2 is FYNNEI. V dropped 5 bases and J dropped 8; count of bases not matched to a gene: 5. The length of the CDR3 is 13 residues. CDR3: CASSRTGREPQHF. The CDR3 DNA is TGTGCCAGCAGTAGGACAGGGCGAGAGCCCCAGCATTTT.

This CDR3 reads CAISESNSVAGNTIYF. CDR3 DNA: TGTGCCATCAGTGAGTCCAACAGTGTAGCTGGAAACACCATATATTTT. The chain couples TRBV10-3 to TRBJ1-3; D ambiguous. Germline-derived CDR1 and CDR2 are ENHRY and SYGVKD. The V end lost 0 bases, the J end lost 2 bases, and 11 bases lay between the germline ends. This CDR3 is 16 amino acids long.

The chain has TRBV7-2 and TRBJ1-1; unclear D gene. The germline V gene has CDR1 SGHTA and CDR2 FQGNSA. The germline V and J ends were trimmed by 1 base and 8 bases, with 11 bases remaining between them. The CDR3 totals 13 residues. CDR3 DNA sequence: TGTGCCAGCAGCTTAGTGGGCGGGGTCGAAGCTTTCTTT. Translating it yields CASSLVGGVEAFF.

The chain uses TRBV11-2 and TRBJ1-5; D is ambiguous. Germline assignment: CDR1 SGHAT and CDR2 FQNNGV. The CDR3 has 13 residues. Trimming removed 5 bases from V and 7 bases from J, with 12 bases in between. The CDR3 reads CASSPKNGQPQHF. For the CDR3, the DNA is TGTGCCAGCAGCCCGAAGAATGGCCAGCCCCAGCATTTT.

The CDR3 protein is CASSVTAFGELFF. The CDR3 DNA is TGTGCCAGCAGTGTGACGGCTTTCGGGGAGCTGTTTTTT. The chain has TRBV27 and TRBJ2-2; D is ambiguous. The V and J ends lost 5 bases and 7 bases respectively, with 11 bases between them. The CDR3 runs 13 residues. Germline V gives CDR1 MNHEY, CDR2 SMNVEV (reference sequence).

The chain uses TRBV28 and TRBJ1-2; D gene ambiguous. The V gene lost 1 base and the J gene lost 4 bases, with 13 bases spanning the gap. Germline-derived CDR1 and CDR2 are MDHEN and SYDVKM. This CDR3 comprises 15 residues. The CDR3 sequence is CASSLSGSRGYGYTF. In DNA form, the CDR3 reads TGTGCCAGCAGTTTATCCGGGTCGCGAGGCTATGGCTACACCTTC.

This chain links TRBV9 with TRBJ2-1; no reliable D call. The CDR3 is 14 residues long. Germline V CDR1 and CDR2: SGDLS, YYNGEE. Trimming stripped 4 bases from V and 10 bases from J, with 18 bases between. The DNA of the CDR3 is TGTGCCAGCAGCCCTCTGGGTAGTGCGGCGGAGCAGTTCTTC. Translated, it gives CASSPLGSAAEQFF.

The chain joins TRBV5-1 to TRBJ2-3; TRBD1 agrees at 8 bases. Trimming took 4 bases from V and 1 from J; bases not matched to a gene: 11. The germline V gene has CDR1 SGHRS and CDR2 YFSETQ. CDR3 length: 17 amino acids. The CDR3 region has the DNA TGCGCCAGCAGCCCCAGCACAGGGGGTTTGGGCACAGATACGCAGTATTTT. As protein: CASSPSTGGLGTDTQYF. The variable domain in full, completed from reference TRBV5-1 and TRBJ2-3, reads KAGVTQTPRYLIKTRGQQVTLSCSPISGHRSVSWYQQTPGQGLQFLFEYFSETQRNKGNFPGRFSGRQFSNSRSEMNVSTLELGDSALYLCASSPSTGGLGTDTQYFGPGTRLTVL.

V and J are TRBV9 and TRBJ2-5; maybe TRBD1 (6 bases). The CDR3 extends over 16 amino acids. The germline V gene has CDR1 SGDLS and CDR2 YYNGEE. V lost 1 base and J lost 0, with 13 bases in between. The CDR3 region is CASSVTPDRYQETQYF. Here the CDR3 DNA reads TGTGCCAGCAGCGTAACCCCGGACAGATACCAAGAGACCCAGTACTTC.

The rearrangement uses TRBV6-5 and TRBJ2-6, with D uncertain. V was trimmed by 5 bases and J by 2 bases, leaving 4 bases between them. CDR3 length: 13 amino acids. The V gene's germline CDR1 is MNHEY and CDR2 SVGAGI. The CDR3 loop is CASSMPGANVLTF. Here the CDR3 DNA reads TGTGCCAGCAGTATGCCTGGGGCCAACGTCCTGACTTTC.

This clone came up once. The gene calls are TRBV19 and TRBJ1-2; D might be TRBD1 (5 bases). The V end lost 3 bases, the J end lost 5 bases, and 16 bases lay between the germline ends. Per the germline V gene, CDR1 is LNHDA and CDR2 is SQIVND (reference sequence). The CDR3 has 15 residues. The CDR3 DNA reads as TGTGCCAGTAGTATCCAGGGAGGTGATGATTATGGCTACACCTTC. As protein: CASSIQGGDDYGYTF.

The CDR3 reads CASSSDRENTEAFF. The CDR3 DNA is TGTGCCAGCAGCTCGGACAGGGAGAACACTGAAGCTTTCTTT. The chain joins TRBV7-3 to TRBJ1-1; TRBD1 aligns across 8 bases. The CDR3 sequence is 14 residues long. V dropped 4 bases and J dropped 1; count of bases not matched to a gene: 2. Germline assignment: CDR1 SGHTA and CDR2 FQGTGA.

To note about this clone: Sequence at one end of the junction differs from germline and may be a read error. J is TRBJ2-7 and V is TRBV6-4, with TRBD2 matching 9 bases. The CDR3 sequence is 14 residues long. Germline CDR1 and CDR2: MRHNA and SNTAGT. Written as DNA, the CDR3 is TGTGCCAGCAGTGTTAGCGGGAGCTCCCACGAGCAGTACTTC. It translates to CASSVSGSSHEQYF.

V gene TRBV6-5 combines with J gene TRBJ2-7; 9 nucleotides agree with TRBD2. The CDR3 consists of 14 residues. The V gene's germline CDR1 is MNHEY and CDR2 SVGAGI. V dropped 6 bases and J dropped 6; count of bases not matched to a gene: 9. DNA of the CDR3: TGTGCCAGCAGGGCGGCGGGAGGGCCGCTCGAGCAGTACTTC. This sequence encodes CASRAAGGPLEQYF.

This chain links TRBV2 with TRBJ2-7; D gene unclear. V lost 7 bases to trimming and J lost 3 bases, with 19 bases between them. CDR1 is SNHLY, CDR2 FYNNEI, per germline. This CDR3 region has 15 residues. CDR3 residues: CASIASPSLFYEQYF. In DNA, the CDR3 is TGTGCCAGCATTGCGTCTCCGTCCCTCTTCTACGAGCAGTACTTC. The variable domain in full, with the rest retrieved from reference TRBV2 and TRBJ2-7, is EPEVTQTPSHQVTQMGQEVILRCVPISNHLYFYWYRQILGQKVEFLVSFYNNEISEKSEIFDDQFSVERPDGSNFTLKIRSTKLEDSAMYFCASIASPSLFYEQYFGPGTRLTVT.

The rearrangement links TRBV5-1 to TRBJ2-5; no clear D. Trimming pared 5 bases from V and 3 bases from J, leaving 11 bases between. The CDR3 is made up of 13 amino acids. Looked up from germline, CDR1 is SGHRS and CDR2 is YFSETQ. The DNA of the CDR3 is TGCGCCAGCAGTCCCGTGACCGAAGAGACCCAGTACTTC. Protein product: CASSPVTEETQYF. The full variable domain, its missing parts supplied by reference TRBV5-1 and TRBJ2-5, is KAGVTQTPRYLIKTRGQQVTLSCSPISGHRSVSWYQQTPGQGLQFLFEYFSETQRNKGNFPGRFSGRQFSNSRSEMNVSTLELGDSALYLCASSPVTEETQYFGPGTRLLVL.

The V gene is TRBV29-1, the J gene TRBJ1-1; D is perhaps TRBD1 (6 bases). Germline V gives CDR1 SQVTM, CDR2 ANQGSEA. The CDR3 runs 10 residues. Between the trimmed V and J ends, which lost 3 bases and 11 bases, there was a span of 10 bases. The CDR3 DNA reads as TGCAGCGTTGAGGGGGCTGGCGCTTTCTTT. Translation: CSVEGAGAFF.

The chain combines TRBV30 with TRBJ1-3; D is unclear. Trimming left V 3 bases short and J 0 bases short, with 6 bases between. The CDR3 has 13 residues. CDR1 and CDR2 (germline): GTSNPN, SVGIG (reference sequence). The CDR3 DNA reads TGTGCCTGGAGGGGCCACTCTGGAAACACCATATATTTT. The encoded protein is CAWRGHSGNTIYF. The full variable domain, with the rest looked up from reference TRBV30 and TRBJ1-3, is SQTIHQWPATLVQPVGSPLSLECTVEGTSNPNLYWYRQAAGRGLQLLFYSVGIGQISSEVPQNLSASRPQDRQFILSSKKLLLSDSGFYLCAWRGHSGNTIYFGEGSWLTVV.

This chain uses TRBV20-1 with TRBJ1-2, with D maybe TRBD1 (5 bases). The CDR3 totals 11 residues. Per the germline V gene, CDR1 is DFQATT and CDR2 is SNEGSKA (reference sequence). With 5 bases removed from V and 9 bases from J, the gap between germline ends came to 13 bases. CDR3: CSALRTISYTF. CDR3 nucleotides: TGCAGTGCTCTCAGGACAATCAGCTACACCTTC.

The chain carries TRBV5-8 and TRBJ1-5, with D maybe TRBD1 (5 bases). The CDR3 sequence is 15 residues long. Trimming removed 4 bases at V and 0 bases at J, with 11 bases between. CDR1 SGHTS and CDR2 YDEGEE come from the germline V gene. CDR3 in DNA: TGTGCCAGCAGCCCGGGACTTTATAGCAATCAGCCCCAGCATTTT. It yields the protein CASSPGLYSNQPQHF.

On this clone itself: In the same sample, other DNA sequences code for this CDR3. The V call is TRBV28, the J call TRBJ1-5; D not certain. The CDR3 extends over 11 amino acids. Looked up from germline, CDR1 is MDHEN and CDR2 is SYDVKM. The V end lost 6 bases, the J end lost 4 bases, and 4 bases lay between the germline ends. The CDR3: CASSTNQPQHF. The CDR3 DNA is TGTGCCAGCAGCACAAATCAGCCCCAGCATTTT.